The 25 T cell receptor beta chains below come from one sample, sequenced in a study of STAT5B mutations in CD4+ large granular lymphocyte leukemia. Profiled with immunoSEQ multiplex PCR; TCRdb holds only in-frame clones, not every one. The sample has 30,000 to 40,000 clones, around 76% seen once; the top ten hold 7.1%. Input material: CD4+ T cells from blood buffy coats. These receptors all stem from a human donor in good health.

V and J are TRBV18 and TRBJ2-1; weak D call: TRBD1 (6 bases). Trimming took 5 bases from V and 8 from J, leaving 10 bases between them. The CDR3 spans 12 residues. Per the germline V gene, CDR1 is KGHSH and CDR2 is LQKENI. The CDR3 loop reads CASSKQGDEQFF. The CDR3 region has the DNA TGTGCCAGCTCAAAACAGGGCGATGAGCAGTTCTTC.

V usage is TRBV19 and J usage is TRBJ1-5; D perhaps matches TRBD1 (6 bases). V lost 10 bases and J 9 bases, leaving 19 bases between the germline ends. CDR3 length: 13 amino acids. Germline CDR1 and CDR2: LNHDA and SQIVND (reference sequence). CDR3 sequence reads: CATKPDRFRPQHF. In DNA form, the CDR3 reads TGTGCCACCAAGCCAGACAGGTTCAGGCCCCAGCATTTT.

This chain joins TRBV5-1 and TRBJ1-6; possibly TRBD1 for D (5 bases). V gave up 2 bases and J gave up 8 bases, with 17 bases separating them. CDR1 is SGHRS and CDR2 is YFSETQ in the germline V gene. This CDR3 has 16 amino acids. CDR3 in amino acids: CASSFRGLNSDSPLHF. CDR3 nucleotides: TGCGCCAGCAGCTTTCGGGGGTTGAATTCGGATTCACCCCTCCACTTT.

The V call is TRBV6-6, the J call TRBJ1-5; D is unclear. Germline lookup yields CDR1 MNHNY and CDR2 SVGAGI (reference sequence). Trimming removed 2 bases from V and 1 base from J, with 12 bases in between. The CDR3 contains 16 residues. The CDR3 spells CASSYVATSSNQPQHF. The CDR3 nucleotides are TGTGCCAGCAGTTACGTCGCCACATCGAGCAATCAGCCCCAGCATTTT.

The chain carries TRBV15 and TRBJ2-3, with D unresolved. Deletions cut 0 bases from V and 4 bases from J, with 11 bases between. The CDR3 totals 15 residues. Germline values: CDR1 LNHNV, CDR2 YYDKDF (reference sequence). The CDR3: CATSRDPGKADTQYF. The CDR3 DNA sequence: TGTGCCACCAGCAGAGATCCGGGTAAAGCAGATACGCAGTATTTT.

The chain links TRBV19 to TRBJ2-1, with 9 bases aligning to TRBD1. The CDR3 spans 14 residues. The junction had 5 bases not matched to a gene; V was cut back by 4 bases and J by 7 bases. Looked up from germline, CDR1 is LNHDA and CDR2 is SQIVND (reference sequence). CDR3 bases: TGTGCCAGTAGTACCGGACAGGGGTATAATGAGCAGTTCTTC. Translation: CASSTGQGYNEQFF.

The count of this clone is one. The J gene is TRBJ2-2, the V gene TRBV18; 9 bases map to TRBD1. Germline V gene sequence: CDR1 KGHSH, CDR2 LQKENI. J lost 8 bases, V lost 1 base, and 5 bases had no gene match. This CDR3 is built from 15 residues. The CDR3 coding sequence is TGTGCCAGCTCACCACGGACAGGGGATGCAGGGGAGCTGTTTTTT. Translation: CASSPRTGDAGELFF.

Here the CDR3 reads CASSSTGGWSGYTF. DNA for the CDR3: TGTGCCAGCAGTTCCACAGGGGGGTGGAGTGGCTACACCTTC. The V and J genes are TRBV27 and TRBJ1-2, with 8 bases lining up with TRBD1. The J segment lost 7 bases and the V segment lost 4 bases, leaving 8 bases of the junction unmatched. Looked up from germline, CDR1 is MNHEY and CDR2 is SMNVEV (reference sequence). The CDR3 has 14 residues.

This clone was counted a single time. J is TRBJ2-7 and V is TRBV5-1; no clear D. V shed 5 bases and J shed 3 bases, with 18 bases lying between them. Germline V lookup: CDR1 SGHRS, CDR2 YFSETQ. The CDR3 covers 15 residues. The CDR3 DNA is TGCGCCAGCAGTTTTCAGTTAGCTGGCCGCTACGAGCAGTACTTC. Translating it yields CASSFQLAGRYEQYF.

This clone was observed a few times. The J gene is TRBJ1-2, the V gene TRBV5-8; unclear D gene. V lost 0 bases to trimming and J lost 1 base, with 10 bases between them. The CDR3 length is 15 residues. Per germline, CDR1 SGHTS and CDR2 YDEGEE. CDR3 loop: CASSLAWEFNYGYTF. The CDR3 bases are TGTGCCAGCAGCTTGGCCTGGGAGTTTAACTATGGCTACACCTTC.

As DNA, the CDR3 is TGTGCCAGCACGAGGGAGAGCAATGAGCAGTTCTTC. Protein product: CASTRESNEQFF. J is TRBJ2-1 and V is TRBV2; D is possibly TRBD2 (5 bases). The CDR3 is 12 amino acids. CDR1 is SNHLY and CDR2 is FYNNEI in the germline V gene. Trimming removed 7 bases from V and 6 bases from J, with 10 bases in between.

The chain links TRBV14 to TRBJ1-2; D might be TRBD1 (5 bases). The CDR3 loop spans 16 amino acids. Per germline, CDR1 SGHDN and CDR2 FVKESK. Trimming stripped 4 bases from V and 4 bases from J, with 19 bases between. The CDR3 spells CASSPAQRSGGYGYTF. The CDR3 nucleotides read TGTGCCAGCAGCCCAGCCCAAAGGTCCGGGGGCTATGGCTACACCTTC.

This clone was recorded only once. V and J are TRBV10-3 and TRBJ1-3; 7 bases match TRBD1. Germline V CDR1 and CDR2: ENHRY, SYGVKD. The junction had 1 base not matched to a gene; V was cut back by 7 bases and J by 4 bases. The CDR3 runs 12 residues. CDR3 in DNA: TGTGCCATCACCAGGGGGGGAAACACCATATATTTT. Its translation: CAITRGGNTIYF.

This clone has a single count. The gene calls are TRBV6-6 and TRBJ2-1; 8 bases map to TRBD1. The length of the CDR3 is 14 residues. CDR1 and CDR2 (germline): MNHNY, SVGAGI (reference sequence). V lost 5 bases, J lost 3 bases, and 3 bases stayed unmatched. The DNA of the CDR3 is TGTGCCAGCAGTCGGGACAGGCTCTACAATGAGCAGTTCTTC. It is translated as CASSRDRLYNEQFF.

The chain has TRBV13 and TRBJ1-4; TRBD1 aligns across 10 bases. This CDR3 spans 18 amino acids. The ends lost 1 base at V and 7 bases at J; junction bases unmatched: 12. Germline loops: CDR1 PRHDT, CDR2 FYEKMQ (reference sequence). The chain's CDR3 is CASSLAVGAGQGIEKLFF. The CDR3, as DNA: TGTGCCAGCAGCTTAGCAGTTGGAGCGGGACAGGGGATTGAAAAACTGTTTTTT.

In this sample, this clone turned up once. The chain links TRBV7-8 to TRBJ1-4; TRBD1 might be the D (6 bases). This CDR3 comprises 16 residues. V shed 7 bases and J shed 0 bases, with 15 bases lying between them. CDR1 is SGHVS, CDR2 FQNEAQ, per germline. The CDR3 spells CASNQAGDATNEKLFF. Written as DNA, the CDR3 is TGTGCCAGCAACCAAGCAGGGGATGCAACTAATGAAAAACTGTTTTTT.

The chain couples TRBV4-3 to TRBJ2-6; D remains unclear. The CDR3 covers 14 residues. CDR1 LGHNA and CDR2 YSLEER come from the germline V gene. V lost 4 bases, J lost 4 bases, and 8 bases lay in between. Here the CDR3 reads CASSRVGGANVLTF. The CDR3, as DNA: TGCGCCAGCAGCCGAGTGGGGGGGGCCAACGTCCTGACTTTC.

This chain connects TRBV5-6 to TRBJ2-3; maybe TRBD2 (7 bases). This CDR3 contains 15 residues. Germline loops: CDR1 SGHDT, CDR2 YYEEEE. V was cut by 4 bases and J by 1 base, with 13 bases left in between. The CDR3 region is CASSRGGGGTDTQYF. CDR3 nucleotides: TGTGCCAGCAGCCGAGGGGGGGGCGGCACAGATACGCAGTATTTT.

The V call is TRBV7-9, the J call TRBJ2-1, with D possibly being TRBD2 (6 bases). V lost 6 bases, J lost 0 bases, and 24 bases lay in between. CDR1 is SEHNR, CDR2 FQNEAQ, per germline (reference sequence). The CDR3 spans 19 residues. The CDR3 is CASRRRQNSGGLSYNEQFF. CDR3 nucleotides: TGTGCCAGCAGACGCCGACAGAACTCCGGGGGACTCTCCTACAATGAGCAGTTCTTC.

The rearrangement joins TRBV5-1 to TRBJ1-2, with D perhaps matching TRBD1 (5 bases). Germline lookup yields CDR1 SGHRS and CDR2 YFSETQ. The CDR3 spans 13 residues. Trimming removed 4 bases at V and 10 bases at J, with 17 bases between. The chain's CDR3 is CASSPPGPSIYTF. The CDR3, as DNA: TGCGCCAGCAGCCCACCGGGACCCTCGATCTACACCTTC.

The chain recombines TRBV4-2 with TRBJ2-3, with 9 bases lining up with TRBD1. V shed 6 bases, J shed 3 bases, and the junction held 7 bases outside the gene matches. Germline V lookup: CDR1 LGHNA, CDR2 YNFKEQ. This CDR3 spans 15 amino acids. DNA of the CDR3: TGTGCCAGCAGTCTACACAGGGGGCCTACAGATACGCAGTATTTT. Its protein product is CASSLHRGPTDTQYF.

This chain connects TRBV5-4 to TRBJ2-5; TRBD2 agrees at 9 bases. CDR1 and CDR2 from the germline V gene are SGHNT and YYREEE (reference sequence). Trimming took 0 bases from V and 2 from J; bases not matched to a gene: 5. The CDR3 length is 16 residues. The CDR3 here is CASSLGWLAGQETQYF. The DNA of the CDR3 is TGTGCCAGCAGCTTGGGTTGGCTAGCGGGGCAAGAGACCCAGTACTTC.

The V gene is TRBV6-1, the J gene TRBJ2-3; D is ambiguous. Trimming took off 6 bases at V and 2 bases at J, with 15 bases between the two ends. Germline values: CDR1 MNHNS, CDR2 SASEGT. This CDR3 contains 15 residues. Here the CDR3 reads CASRGVGPATDTQYF. CDR3 coding DNA: TGTGCCAGCAGGGGCGTTGGGCCCGCCACAGATACGCAGTATTTT.

The chain joins TRBV6-1 to TRBJ2-7; maybe TRBD1 (6 bases). This CDR3 contains 14 residues. Germline V gene data show CDR1 as MNHNS and CDR2 as SASEGT. V lost 3 bases, J lost 5 bases, and 14 bases lay in between. The CDR3 nucleotides read TGTGCCAGCAGTGATCAGCCTACAGGGAACGAGCAGTACTTC. Protein product: CASSDQPTGNEQYF.

The chain is built from TRBV11-2 and TRBJ2-1, with unresolved D. Trimming left V 5 bases short and J 4 bases short, with 12 bases between. The CDR3 has 14 amino acids. The germline CDR1 and CDR2 sequences are SGHAT and FQNNGV. The CDR3 region has the DNA TGTGCCAGCAGCGCACCTACGAATTACAATGAGCAGTTCTTC. Translation: CASSAPTNYNEQFF.